Each of the 30 T cell receptor beta chains below was sequenced from the same sample in a study of patients and donors after allogeneic stem cell transplantation. MiXCR, applied by TCRdb to the RT-PCR reads, yields one record per CDR3 protein. The sample consists of fewer than 500,000 distinct CDR3 sequences, 16% of them appearing once. The specimen was blood, either unsorted or a sorted T cell fraction (not recorded which). The receptors come from a human donor who was either an allogeneic HSCT recipient or a stem cell or donor lymphocyte infusion donor (not recorded which). It is not recorded whose cells these are; they may come from a transplant donor.

This clonotype was observed many times. The V call is TRBV9, the J call TRBJ2-2; 14 bases fit TRBD2. V trimming: 4 bases; J trimming: 0 bases; junction bases outside the gene matches: 2. CDR3 size: 17 residues. Germline loops: CDR1 SGDLS, CDR2 YYNGEE. In DNA, the CDR3 is TGTGCCAGCAGCAAGGGACTAGCGGGAGCGAACACCGGGGAGCTGTTTTTT. It is translated as CASSKGLAGANTGELFF.

The gene calls are TRBV11-3 and TRBJ2-7; 7 positions match TRBD1. CDR1 SGHNT and CDR2 YENEEA come from the germline V gene. After removal of 7 bases from V and 3 bases from J, the junction contained 3 bases not matched to a gene. CDR3 length: 12 amino acids. CDR3 DNA sequence: TGTGCCAGCAAGGGGGCAGGCTACGAGCAGTACTTC. Residues: CASKGAGYEQYF.

The rearrangement links TRBV6-4 to TRBJ1-1, with D maybe TRBD1 (5 bases). CDR3 size: 14 residues. The ends were cut back, 8 bases at V and 1 base at J, with 14 bases in the middle. Germline V CDR1 and CDR2: MRHNA, SNTAGT. This CDR3 is CASRGDFPNTEAFF. CDR3 in DNA: TGTGCCAGCCGTGGGGACTTTCCGAACACTGAAGCTTTCTTT.

The rearrangement links TRBV5-8 to TRBJ1-1, with D maybe TRBD1 (6 bases). Trimming pared 4 bases from V and 3 bases from J, leaving 19 bases between. The germline gives CDR1 SGHTS, CDR2 YDEGEE. The CDR3 loop spans 16 amino acids. CDR3 nucleotide sequence: TGTGCCAGCAGCCTGGACAGAGGGCCAGGGTACACTGAAGCTTTCTTT. Translation gives CASSLDRGPGYTEAFF.

This clonotype was detected many times. This chain uses TRBV4-1 with TRBJ2-5; tentatively, D is TRBD1 or TRBD2 (5 bases each). V lost 7 bases, J lost 1 base, and 19 bases lay in between. The CDR3 loop spans 16 amino acids. Per the germline V gene, CDR1 is MGHRA and CDR2 is YSYEKL. The CDR3, as DNA: TGCGCCAGCACCGTACAGGAAGGGGACGGCCAAGAGACCCAGTACTTC. Its protein product is CASTVQEGDGQETQYF.

This clonotype was recorded a few times. The chain couples TRBV11-3 to TRBJ2-3; tentatively, D is TRBD2 (5 bases). The CDR3 is 15 residues long. From germline, CDR1 is SGHNT and CDR2 YENEEA. V gave up 3 bases and J gave up 4 bases, with 14 bases separating them. CDR3 region: CASSFTLPGSDTQYF. CDR3 DNA: TGTGCCAGCAGCTTCACCCTTCCGGGGTCAGATACGCAGTATTTT.

Only a few counts were recorded for this clonotype. The V gene is TRBV20-1, the J gene TRBJ2-3; 7 bases agree with TRBD2. V lost 5 bases to trimming and J lost 2 bases; unmatched junction nucleotides: 7. This CDR3 region has 14 residues. CDR1 and CDR2 (germline): DFQATT, SNEGSKA (reference sequence). CDR3 DNA: TGCAGTGCTTCTTCAGCGGGGTACACAGATACGCAGTATTTT. Translation: CSASSAGYTDTQYF.

The sample holds many counts of this clonotype. The CDR3 here is CASSQLYSYNSPLHF. Written as DNA, the CDR3 is TGCGCCAGCAGCCAGCTCTACTCCTATAATTCACCCCTCCACTTT. The gene calls are TRBV4-1 and TRBJ1-6; D unresolved. Germline lookup yields CDR1 MGHRA and CDR2 YSYEKL. V was pared by 3 bases and J by 0 bases, with 6 bases between. The CDR3 has 15 residues.

This clonotype was picked up a small number of times. The V gene is TRBV12-3 or TRBV12-4, the J gene TRBJ1-6, with 7 positions matching TRBD1. CDR3 length equals 15 residues. The ends lost 3 bases at V and 4 bases at J; junction bases unmatched: 3. The CDR3 region has the DNA TGTGCCAGCAGTTTCGGACAGGTTTATAATTCACCCCTCCACTTT. Translated: CASSFGQVYNSPLHF.

The rearrangement joins TRBV13 to TRBJ2-1; 7 bases match TRBD1. The CDR3 extends over 15 amino acids. Germline V CDR1 and CDR2: PRHDT, FYEKMQ (reference sequence). The V segment lost 4 bases and the J segment 2 bases; nucleotides outside the gene matches: 5. CDR3 loop: CASSSGQLTYNEQFF. The CDR3 DNA reads as TGTGCCAGCAGCTCGGGACAGCTCACCTACAATGAGCAGTTCTTC.

The chain is built from TRBV6-2 or TRBV6-3 and TRBJ2-7, with TRBD1 matching over 10 bases. CDR1 MNHEY and CDR2 SVGEGT come from the germline V gene. V lost 4 bases to trimming and J lost 2 bases; unmatched junction nucleotides: 2. This CDR3 region has 14 residues. CDR3 amino acids: CASSSDRGPYEQYF. DNA of the CDR3: TGTGCCAGCAGTTCCGACAGGGGGCCCTACGAGCAGTACTTC.

This clonotype was counted only a few times. The V and J genes are TRBV29-1 and TRBJ1-2; D is unresolved. V was shortened by 3 bases and J by 8 bases, with 4 bases between the two germline ends. Germline CDR1 reads SQVTM; CDR2 reads ANQGSEA. The CDR3 extends over 9 amino acids. The CDR3 region is CSVEQGYTF. The CDR3, as DNA: TGCAGCGTTGAGCAAGGCTACACCTTC.

This sequence joins TRBV5-1 and TRBJ2-1; D unresolved. V dropped 0 bases and J dropped 4 bases, with 8 bases sitting between them. The germline gives CDR1 SGHRS, CDR2 YFSETQ. CDR3 size: 14 residues. DNA for the CDR3: TGCGCCAGCAGCTTGGCCCCGGCATACAATGAGCAGTTCTTC. Translated: CASSLAPAYNEQFF.

This clonotype was observed a few times. The rearrangement uses TRBV3-1 and TRBJ2-7; the D gene is possibly TRBD2 (5 bases). Per the germline V gene, CDR1 is LGHDT and CDR2 is YNNKEL (reference sequence). The CDR3 runs to 14 residues. Deletions cut 1 base from V and 4 bases from J, with 11 bases between. The CDR3 DNA is TGTGCCAGCAGCCAAGTGGGGAGCCGATACGAGCAGTACTTC. This encodes CASSQVGSRYEQYF.

The chain combines TRBV10-3 with TRBJ1-2, with D hard to call. The CDR3 contains 15 residues. The V gene lost 0 bases and the J gene lost 8 bases, with 16 bases spanning the gap. Germline values: CDR1 ENHRY, CDR2 SYGVKD. The CDR3 DNA reads as TGTGCCATCAGTGAGTCAGAGGGTGGCGCGCGGGGCTACACCTTC. Protein sequence: CAISESEGGARGYTF.

The rearrangement joins TRBV19 to TRBJ1-1; a weak D match, TRBD1 (5 bases). Germline V gene sequence: CDR1 LNHDA, CDR2 SQIVND (reference sequence). V shed 6 bases and J shed 10 bases, with 12 bases lying between them. The CDR3 length is 11 residues. Here the CDR3 DNA reads TGTGCCAGTAGGGGGGGAGTTTCAGCTTTCTTT. Its protein is CASRGGVSAFF.

The chain joins TRBV4-1 to TRBJ2-7, with 8 nucleotides matching TRBD1. Looked up from germline, CDR1 is MGHRA and CDR2 is YSYEKL. CDR3 length equals 14 residues. Trimming at V came to 4 bases and at J to 4 bases, leaving 6 bases not matched to a gene. CDR3 sequence (DNA): TGCGCCAGCAGCCTCAACAGGGGGGTTTACGAGCAGTACTTC. It codes for CASSLNRGVYEQYF.

This clonotype was observed many times. The rearrangement links TRBV12-3 or TRBV12-4 to TRBJ2-2, with 12 bases identical to TRBD2. The CDR3 runs to 19 residues. V gave up 3 bases and J gave up 1 base; unmatched junction bases: 9. In DNA, the CDR3 is TGTGCCAGCAGTTTTAACCTAGCGGGAGGGCCTAAGAACACCGGGGAGCTGTTTTTT. As protein: CASSFNLAGGPKNTGELFF.

This clonotype has a handful of counts. This chain joins TRBV29-1 and TRBJ2-7; D ambiguous. V gave up 7 bases and J gave up 2 bases, with 12 bases separating them. The CDR3 contains 12 residues. The germline V gene encodes CDR1 SQVTM and CDR2 ANQGSEA. The CDR3 DNA reads TGCAGCGCTAGGGCACAGACCTACGAGCAGTACTTC. Translating it yields CSARAQTYEQYF.

This clonotype has a count of ten or more. J is TRBJ1-5 and V is TRBV12-3 or TRBV12-4, with no clear D. Trimming left V 6 bases short and J 0 bases short, with 12 bases between. The CDR3 has 15 amino acids. The CDR3 region has the DNA TGTGCCAGCAGAGAACAGAGTTCTAGCAATCAGCCCCAGCATTTT. The encoded protein is CASREQSSSNQPQHF.

The V gene is TRBV29-1, the J gene TRBJ1-2; no firm D call. The CDR3 is 11 residues long. The germline V and J ends were trimmed by 0 bases and 8 bases, with 7 bases remaining between them. Germline CDR1 reads SQVTM; CDR2 reads ANQGSEA. CDR3 region: CSVEERTGYTF. The CDR3 DNA follows: TGCAGCGTTGAAGAACGGACCGGCTACACCTTC. Together with reference TRBV29-1 and TRBJ1-2, the CDR3 gives the full variable domain: SAVISQKPSRDICQRGTSLTIQCQVDSQVTMMFWYRQQPGQSLTLIATANQGSEATYESGFVIDKFPISRPNLTFSTLTVSNMSPEDSSIYLCSVEERTGYTFGSGTRLTVV.

The chain has TRBV12-3 or TRBV12-4 and TRBJ1-1, with 7 bases aligning to TRBD1. J gave up 2 bases and V 5 bases, and 8 bases lay outside the gene matches. The CDR3 runs 15 residues. CDR3 nucleotide sequence: TGTGCCAGCAGTCTGACAGGGCGAGTTAACACTGAAGCTTTCTTT. This codes for CASSLTGRVNTEAFF.

V usage is TRBV3-1 and J usage is TRBJ2-3; D perhaps matches TRBD1 (6 bases). The CDR3 contains 16 residues. The germline V gene encodes CDR1 LGHDT and CDR2 YNNKEL (reference sequence). Trimming removed 4 bases from V and 3 bases from J, with 17 bases in between. In DNA, the CDR3 is TGTGCCAGCAGCCGCCTTCACAGAGGGGGAACAGATACGCAGTATTTT. Its protein product is CASSRLHRGGTDTQYF.

The chain has TRBV7-8 and TRBJ1-2; TRBD1 aligns across 7 bases. The CDR3 is 17 amino acids. The junction had 12 bases not matched to a gene; V was cut back by 1 base and J by 4 bases. The germline V gene encodes CDR1 SGHVS and CDR2 FQNEAQ. Written as DNA, the CDR3 is TGTGCCAGCAGCTTAGTGACACCGGGACAGCGGACCTATGGCTACACCTTC. Its protein product is CASSLVTPGQRTYGYTF. Variable domain in full (rest from reference TRBV7-8 and TRBJ1-2): GAGVSQSPRYKVAKRGQDVALRCDPISGHVSLFWYQQALGQGPEFLTYFQNEAQLDKSGLPSDRFFAERPEGSVSTLKIQRTQQEDSAVYLCASSLVTPGQRTYGYTFGSGTRLTVV.

The table lists this clonotype with a few counts. V and J are TRBV29-1 and TRBJ1-6; a weak D match, TRBD1 (6 bases). CDR3 length: 13 residues. The ends were cut back, 7 bases at V and 7 bases at J, with 14 bases in the middle. Per germline, CDR1 SQVTM and CDR2 ANQGSEA. CDR3 DNA: TGCAGCGCTATGATTGGGGGCAATTCACCCCTCCACTTT. Encoded protein: CSAMIGGNSPLHF.

As concerns this clonotype: Compared with germline, one end of the junction differs, possibly owing to a read error. CDR3: CATSQRGVDSPLHF. In DNA, the CDR3 is TGTGCCACCAGCCAAAGGGGCGTCGATTCACCCCTCCACTTT. The chain is built from TRBV7-6 and TRBJ1-6, with D perhaps matching TRBD1 (5 bases). The CDR3 extends over 14 amino acids. The germline CDR1 and CDR2 sequences are SGHVS and FNYEAQ.

This chain joins TRBV7-7 and TRBJ1-1; D remains unclear. Trimming pared 5 bases from V and 5 bases from J, leaving 18 bases between. Germline CDR1 reads SSHAT; CDR2 reads FNYEAQ (reference sequence). The CDR3 totals 15 residues. The CDR3 DNA sequence: TGTGCCAGCAGCCCGAACCCCGCCGCAGGAACTGAAGCTTTCTTT. Amino acids: CASSPNPAAGTEAFF. Based on the CDR3 plus reference TRBV7-7 and TRBJ1-1, the full variable domain is GAGVSQSPRYKVTKRGQDVTLRCDPISSHATLYWYQQALGQGPEFLTYFNYEAQPDKSGLPSDRFSAERPEGSISTLTIQRTEQRDSAMYRCASSPNPAAGTEAFFGQGTRLTVV.

A few counts support this clonotype. The rearrangement uses TRBV7-9 and TRBJ2-7; D is perhaps TRBD1 (6 bases). With 8 bases removed from V and 6 bases from J, the gap between germline ends came to 17 bases. Germline CDR1 reads SEHNR; CDR2 reads FQNEAQ (reference sequence). This CDR3 is built from 13 residues. CDR3 in amino acids: CASSRAGVTEQYF. In DNA form, the CDR3 reads TGTGCCAGCTCAAGGGCAGGGGTAACCGAGCAGTACTTC.

This clonotype was seen a few times. The V gene is TRBV10-3, the J gene TRBJ1-5; D is ambiguous. Germline V lookup: CDR1 ENHRY, CDR2 SYGVKD. The CDR3 length is 15 residues. The V and J ends lost 2 bases and 0 bases respectively, with 8 bases between them. CDR3: CAISEARTSNQPQHF. CDR3 nucleotide sequence: TGTGCCATCAGTGAGGCCAGGACTAGCAATCAGCCCCAGCATTTT.

The chain couples TRBV7-2 to TRBJ2-1, with TRBD2 matching over 13 bases. The CDR3 sequence is 15 residues long. V lost 5 bases to trimming and J lost 7 bases; unmatched junction nucleotides: 5. CDR1 is SGHTA, CDR2 FQGNSA, per germline. CDR3 sequence (DNA): TGTGCCAGCAGCCAGGGACTAGCGGGGTATAATGAGCAGTTCTTC. It specifies CASSQGLAGYNEQFF.